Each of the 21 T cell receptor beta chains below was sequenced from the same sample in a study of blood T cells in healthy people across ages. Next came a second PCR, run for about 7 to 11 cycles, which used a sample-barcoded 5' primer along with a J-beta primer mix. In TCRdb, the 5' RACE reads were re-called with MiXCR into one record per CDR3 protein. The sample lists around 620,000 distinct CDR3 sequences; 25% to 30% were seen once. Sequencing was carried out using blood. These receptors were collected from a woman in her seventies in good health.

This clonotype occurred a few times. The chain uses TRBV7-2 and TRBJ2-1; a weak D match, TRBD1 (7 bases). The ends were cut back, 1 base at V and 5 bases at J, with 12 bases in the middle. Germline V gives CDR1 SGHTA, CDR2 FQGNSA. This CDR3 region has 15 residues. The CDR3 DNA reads TGTGCCAGCAGCTTAGGAGGGGGCGGGGACAATGAGCAGTTCTTC. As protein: CASSLGGGGDNEQFF.

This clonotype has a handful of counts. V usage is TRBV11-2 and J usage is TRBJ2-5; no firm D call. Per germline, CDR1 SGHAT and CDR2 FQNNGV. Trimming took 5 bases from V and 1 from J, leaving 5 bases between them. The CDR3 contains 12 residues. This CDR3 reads CASSPIQETQYF. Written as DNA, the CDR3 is TGTGCCAGCAGCCCCATCCAAGAGACCCAGTACTTC.

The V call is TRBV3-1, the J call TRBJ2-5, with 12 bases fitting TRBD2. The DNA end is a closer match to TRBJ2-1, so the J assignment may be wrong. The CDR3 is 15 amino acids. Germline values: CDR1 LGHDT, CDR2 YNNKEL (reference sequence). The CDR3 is CASTLAGGPRNEQFF. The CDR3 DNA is TGTGCCAGCACCCTAGCGGGGGGGCCCCGCAATGAGCAGTTCTTC.

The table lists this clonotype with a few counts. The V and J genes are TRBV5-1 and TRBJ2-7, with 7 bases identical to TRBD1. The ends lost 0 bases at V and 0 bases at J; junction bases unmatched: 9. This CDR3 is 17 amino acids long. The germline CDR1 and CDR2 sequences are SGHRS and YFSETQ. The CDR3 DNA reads TGCGCCAGCAGCTTGGCCCCAGGGGGTCTAATCTCCTACGAGCAGTACTTC. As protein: CASSLAPGGLISYEQYF.

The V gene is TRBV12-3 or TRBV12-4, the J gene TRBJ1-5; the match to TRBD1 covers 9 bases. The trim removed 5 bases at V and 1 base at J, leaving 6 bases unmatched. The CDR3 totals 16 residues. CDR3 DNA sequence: TGTGCCAGCAGTCTCACAGGGGGCGTGAGCAATCAGCCCCAGCATTTT. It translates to CASSLTGGVSNQPQHF.

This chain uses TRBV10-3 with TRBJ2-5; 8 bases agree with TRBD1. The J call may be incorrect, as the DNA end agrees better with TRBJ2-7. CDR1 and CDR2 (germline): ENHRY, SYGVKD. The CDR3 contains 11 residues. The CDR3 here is CATGQGYEQYF. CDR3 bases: TGTGCCACAGGACAGGGTTACGAGCAGTACTTC.

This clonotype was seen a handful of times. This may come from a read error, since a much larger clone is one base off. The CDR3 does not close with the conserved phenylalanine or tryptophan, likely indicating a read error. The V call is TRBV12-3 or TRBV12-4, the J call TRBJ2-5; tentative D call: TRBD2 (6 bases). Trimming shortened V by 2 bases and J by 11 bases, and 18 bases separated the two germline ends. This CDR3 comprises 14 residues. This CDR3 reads CASSLSVRTTLQYL. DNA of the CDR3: TGTGCCAGCAGTTTAAGTGTCCGGACTACCCTGCAGTACCTC.

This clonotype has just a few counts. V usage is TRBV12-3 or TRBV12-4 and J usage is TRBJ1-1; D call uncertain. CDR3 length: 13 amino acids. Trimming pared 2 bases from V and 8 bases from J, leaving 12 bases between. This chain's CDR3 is CASSLWSGAEAFF. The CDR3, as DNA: TGTGCCAGCAGTTTATGGTCCGGCGCCGAAGCTTTCTTT.

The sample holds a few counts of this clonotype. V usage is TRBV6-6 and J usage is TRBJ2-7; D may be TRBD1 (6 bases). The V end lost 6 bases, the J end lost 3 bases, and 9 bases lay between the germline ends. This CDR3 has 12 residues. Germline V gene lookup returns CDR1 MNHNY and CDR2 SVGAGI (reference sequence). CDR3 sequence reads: CASRRTDYEQYF. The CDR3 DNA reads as TGTGCCAGCAGGAGGACAGACTACGAGCAGTACTTC.

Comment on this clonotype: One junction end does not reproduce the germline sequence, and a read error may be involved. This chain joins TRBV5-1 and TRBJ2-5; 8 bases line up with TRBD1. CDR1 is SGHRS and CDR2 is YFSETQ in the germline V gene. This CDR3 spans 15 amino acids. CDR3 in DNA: TGCGCCAGCAGCTCTGGACAGGGCGGCGGGGAGACCCAGTGCTTC. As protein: CASSSGQGGGETQCF.

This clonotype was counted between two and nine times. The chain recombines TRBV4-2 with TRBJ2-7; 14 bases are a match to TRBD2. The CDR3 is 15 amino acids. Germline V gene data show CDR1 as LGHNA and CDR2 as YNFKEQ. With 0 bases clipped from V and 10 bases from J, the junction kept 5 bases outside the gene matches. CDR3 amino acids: CASSQDLGLAGVQYF. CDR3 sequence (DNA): TGTGCCAGCAGCCAAGATCTGGGACTAGCGGGGGTTCAGTACTTC.

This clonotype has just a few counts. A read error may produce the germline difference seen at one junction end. CDR3 sequence (DNA): TGTGCCAGCAGCTTGGTGACAGGGTCTGCAAAAAGGGAGCTGTTCTTC. As protein: CASSLVTGSAKRELFF. V and J are TRBV5-6 and TRBJ2-1; 7 positions agree with TRBD1. The V gene's germline CDR1 is SGHDT and CDR2 YYEEEE. The CDR3 covers 16 residues.

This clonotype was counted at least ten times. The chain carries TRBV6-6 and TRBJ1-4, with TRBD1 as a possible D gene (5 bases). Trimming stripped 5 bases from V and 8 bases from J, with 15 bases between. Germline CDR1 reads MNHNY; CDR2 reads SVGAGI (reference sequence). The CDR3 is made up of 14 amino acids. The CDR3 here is CASSKTGHQEKLFF. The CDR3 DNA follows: TGTGCCAGCAGTAAAACAGGACACCAAGAAAAACTGTTTTTT.

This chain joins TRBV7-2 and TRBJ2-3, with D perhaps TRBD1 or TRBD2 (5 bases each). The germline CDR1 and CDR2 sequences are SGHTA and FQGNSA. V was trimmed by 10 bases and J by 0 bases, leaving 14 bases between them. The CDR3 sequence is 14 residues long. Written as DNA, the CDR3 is TGTGCCACGCGCCTGGGACGCAGCACAGATACGCAGTATTTT. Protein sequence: CATRLGRSTDTQYF.

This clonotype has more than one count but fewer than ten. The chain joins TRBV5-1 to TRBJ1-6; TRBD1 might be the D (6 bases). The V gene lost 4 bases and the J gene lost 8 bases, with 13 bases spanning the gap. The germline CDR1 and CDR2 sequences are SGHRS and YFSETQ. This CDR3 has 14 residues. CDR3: CASSVTGFYSPLHF. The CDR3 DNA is TGCGCCAGCAGCGTGACAGGTTTCTATTCACCCCTCCACTTT.

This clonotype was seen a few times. In DNA, the CDR3 is TGCAGTGCTAGGGTCCCCGGGACAGACCAAGAGACCCAGTACTTC. This translates into CSARVPGTDQETQYF. The chain carries TRBV20-1 and TRBJ2-5; TRBD1 matches at 7 bases. V was pared by 3 bases and J by 0 bases, with 7 bases of the junction left unmatched. Per germline, CDR1 DFQATT and CDR2 SNEGSKA (reference sequence). The CDR3 has 15 residues.

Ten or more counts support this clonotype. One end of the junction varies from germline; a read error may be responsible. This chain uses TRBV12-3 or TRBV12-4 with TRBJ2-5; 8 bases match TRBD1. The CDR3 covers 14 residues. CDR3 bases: TGCGCCAGCAGCCTAGACAGGGGACCGGAGACCCAGTACTTC. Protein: CASSLDRGPETQYF.

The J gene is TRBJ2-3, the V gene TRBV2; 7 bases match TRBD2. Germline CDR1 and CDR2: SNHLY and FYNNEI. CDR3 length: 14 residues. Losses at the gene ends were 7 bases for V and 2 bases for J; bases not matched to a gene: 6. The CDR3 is CASIAGEHTDTQYF. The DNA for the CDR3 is TGTGCCAGCATTGCGGGGGAGCACACAGATACGCAGTATTTT.

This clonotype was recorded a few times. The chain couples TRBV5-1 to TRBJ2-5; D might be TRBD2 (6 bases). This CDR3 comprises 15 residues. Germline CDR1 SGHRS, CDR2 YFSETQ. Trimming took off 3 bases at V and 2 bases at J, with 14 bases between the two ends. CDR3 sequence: CASSSEPGDQETQYF. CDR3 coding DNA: TGCGCCAGCAGCTCGGAACCGGGGGATCAAGAGACCCAGTACTTC. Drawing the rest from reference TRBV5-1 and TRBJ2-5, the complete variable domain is KAGVTQTPRYLIKTRGQQVTLSCSPISGHRSVSWYQQTPGQGLQFLFEYFSETQRNKGNFPGRFSGRQFSNSRSEMNVSTLELGDSALYLCASSSEPGDQETQYFGPGTRLLVL.

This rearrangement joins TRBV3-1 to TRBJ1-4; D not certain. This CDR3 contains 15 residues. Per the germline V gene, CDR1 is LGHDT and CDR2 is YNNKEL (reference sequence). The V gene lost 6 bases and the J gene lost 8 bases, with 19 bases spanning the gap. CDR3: CASSPPGRVEEKLFF. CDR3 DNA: TGTGCCAGCAGTCCCCCTGGGCGGGTGGAGGAAAAACTGTTTTTT.

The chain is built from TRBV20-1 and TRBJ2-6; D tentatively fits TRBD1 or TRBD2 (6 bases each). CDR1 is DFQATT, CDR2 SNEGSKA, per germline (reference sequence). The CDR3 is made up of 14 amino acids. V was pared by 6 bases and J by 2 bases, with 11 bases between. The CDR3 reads CSAARDTGANVLTF. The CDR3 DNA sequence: TGCAGTGCAGCGCGGGACACTGGGGCCAACGTCCTGACTTTC.